This TCR beta chain was documented in a study of T-cell reconstitution after alpha-beta-depleted transplantation in children (dated by TCRdb to about 2016). In terms of the full investigation: Using TCR repertoire profiling, the study quantitatively followed how T-cell immune reconstitution unfolded in children after TCRalphabeta/CD19-depleted allogeneic hematopoietic cell transplantation.

Libraries were built with PCR. Sequencing was carried out with an Illumina HiSeq 2500. To normalize quantification of the TCRbeta repertoire, the TCR libraries were built with molecular barcoding that relied on unique molecular identifiers. Using fastp trimming at Q25 and MiXCR clonotype assembly, TCRdb reanalyzed the public sequencing data and kept in-frame beta chains. Rows merge per CDR3 protein into single entries with the most common DNA and genes. Counted in this sample were nearly 400,000 distinct CDR3 sequences; roughly 20% of them appeared once. Together, the top ten hold 3% to 4% of the sample. The sample holds a few counts of this clonotype. Its antigen specificity is not known. No much larger clone exists at a distance of one base, and base qualities are not known. CDR1 is given as DFQATT and CDR2 as SNEGSKA, both from the germline V gene (reference sequence). Spanning cysteine to phenylalanine, the CDR3 consists of 15 amino acids. Just the 45-base CDR3 DNA is kept, in frame starting at base 1. For this chain, trimming is 6 bases at the V end and 3 bases at the J end, and the number of junction bases without a gene match is 9.

The rearrangement joined TRBV20-1 to TRBJ2-1, and TRBD2 aligns with 9 junction nucleotides. This receptor was obtained from a human donor who donated a stem cell graft to a child with acute myeloid leukemia. Sequencing used PBMCs from the stem cell graft donor, obtained from the stem cell graft. The CDR3 reads CSANPGTSLYNEQFF. The nucleotides are TGCAGTGCCAATCCCGGGACTAGCCTCTACAATGAGCAGTTCTTC.